The 29 T cell receptor beta chains below all came from one sample that was sequenced in a study of blood T cell repertoires in COVID-19 (TCRdb year 2020). Preparation of the library involved the immunoSEQ multiplex PCR assay. Entries here come from immuneACCESS through TCRdb and include only in-frame sequences with V and J called. Some clones fail to appear in such tables; in the studies checked, an unresolved V gene covers under half of the shortfall, and the cause of the remainder is unknown. The sample contains 100,000 to 130,000 clones, about 80% of them found a single time. The ten largest clonotypes hold roughly 4% of the sample. The sequenced sample consisted of peripheral blood. Receptors originate from a man in his sixties or seventies with acute or convalescent COVID-19.

V is TRBV18 and J is TRBJ2-5; no reliable D call. Germline CDR1 reads KGHSH; CDR2 reads LQKENI. Between the trimmed V and J ends, which lost 4 bases and 5 bases, there was a span of 8 bases. There are 12 residues in the CDR3. DNA of the CDR3: TGTGCCAGCTCACGGAACTATGAGACCCAGTACTTC. Translated, it gives CASSRNYETQYF. The full variable domain, rest sourced from reference TRBV18 and TRBJ2-5, is NAGVMQNPRHLVRRRGQEARLRCSPMKGHSHVYWYRQLPEEGLKFMVYLQKENIIDESGMPKERFSAEFPKEGPSILRIQQVVRGDSAAYFCASSRNYETQYFGPGTRLLVL.

The chain uses TRBV5-4 and TRBJ2-7; 10 bases align to TRBD2. V shed 4 bases and J 2 bases; nucleotides not matched to a gene: 9. The CDR3 totals 16 residues. CDR1 is SGHNT, CDR2 YYREEE, per germline (reference sequence). The CDR3 nucleotides read TGTGCCAGCAGCCTCTTCGGACTAGCGGAACCCTACGAGCAGTACTTC. Protein product: CASSLFGLAEPYEQYF. Complete variable domain (other parts from reference TRBV5-4 and TRBJ2-7): ETGVTQSPTHLIKTRGQQVTLRCSSQSGHNTVSWYQQALGQGPQFIFQYYREEENGRGNFPPRFSGLQFPNYSSELNVNALELDDSALYLCASSLFGLAEPYEQYFGPGTRLTVT.

The rearrangement joins TRBV2 to TRBJ2-3, with D unresolved. This CDR3 contains 18 residues. Germline V gene lookup returns CDR1 SNHLY and CDR2 FYNNEI. The V and J ends lost 7 bases and 0 bases respectively, with 23 bases between them. The CDR3 DNA is TGTGCCAGCACCCTCTCCCTTATTTCCGGGTTTAGCACAGATACGCAGTATTTT. Translated, it gives CASTLSLISGFSTDTQYF.

The rearrangement links TRBV2 to TRBJ2-7, with 8 bases aligning to TRBD1. Losses at the gene ends were 8 bases for V and 0 bases for J; bases not matched to a gene: 6. Germline values: CDR1 SNHLY, CDR2 FYNNEI. This CDR3 is 14 amino acids long. The CDR3 DNA sequence: TGTGCCAGCCTCAGGGGGCTGAGCTCCTACGAGCAGTACTTC. This encodes CASLRGLSSYEQYF. The full variable domain, with the rest looked up from reference TRBV2 and TRBJ2-7, is EPEVTQTPSHQVTQMGQEVILRCVPISNHLYFYWYRQILGQKVEFLVSFYNNEISEKSEIFDDQFSVERPDGSNFTLKIRSTKLEDSAMYFCASLRGLSSYEQYFGPGTRLTVT.

This clone was detected only a few times. This chain uses TRBV7-9 with TRBJ2-7; 9 bases fit TRBD1. The CDR3 has 13 residues. Germline CDR1 and CDR2: SEHNR and FQNEAQ (reference sequence). With 8 bases clipped from V and 5 bases from J, the junction kept 7 bases outside the gene matches. In DNA, the CDR3 is TGTGCCAGCTGCCGTACAGGGGGCGACGAGCAGTACTTC. It specifies CASCRTGGDEQYF.

This chain joins TRBV12-3 or TRBV12-4 and TRBJ1-2, with D possibly matching TRBD1 (6 bases). The V end was cut by 7 bases, the J end by 1 base, with 10 bases between. CDR3 length: 13 amino acids. The CDR3 DNA is TGTGCCAGCACCCGGGACATTAACTATGGCTACACCTTC. Translation: CASTRDINYGYTF.

The rearrangement joins TRBV2 to TRBJ2-3, with TRBD1 as a possible D gene (6 bases). Deletions cut 5 bases from V and 0 bases from J, with 12 bases between. The CDR3 sequence is 15 residues long. Germline lookup yields CDR1 SNHLY and CDR2 FYNNEI. CDR3 loop: CASSLGQTSTDTQYF. DNA of the CDR3: TGTGCCAGCAGTCTTGGACAGACTAGCACAGATACGCAGTATTTT.

The rearrangement joins TRBV7-8 to TRBJ2-5; 7 nucleotides line up with TRBD1. V gave up 3 bases and J gave up 2 bases; unmatched junction bases: 6. The CDR3 spans 15 residues. Germline CDR1 SGHVS, CDR2 FQNEAQ. The CDR3 is CASSFIEGAQETQYF. CDR3 nucleotide sequence: TGTGCCAGCAGCTTTATTGAGGGGGCTCAAGAGACCCAGTACTTC. The entire variable domain, with the rest obtained from reference TRBV7-8 and TRBJ2-5, is as follows: GAGVSQSPRYKVAKRGQDVALRCDPISGHVSLFWYQQALGQGPEFLTYFQNEAQLDKSGLPSDRFFAERPEGSVSTLKIQRTQQEDSAVYLCASSFIEGAQETQYFGPGTRLLVL.

About this clone: The sample carries other DNA sequences with the same CDR3. The rearrangement joins TRBV6-1 to TRBJ1-5; 8 bases are shared with TRBD1. The germline gives CDR1 MNHNS, CDR2 SASEGT. There are 13 residues in the CDR3. The V gene end was trimmed by 3 bases and the J gene end by 6 bases; junction bases not matched to a gene: 1. The CDR3 here is CASSEGTGQPQHF. CDR3 in DNA: TGTGCCAGCAGTGAGGGGACAGGTCAGCCCCAGCATTTT.

This clone was detected only a few times. V usage is TRBV12-3 or TRBV12-4 and J usage is TRBJ2-7, with no clear D. Trimming removed 3 bases at V and 0 bases at J, with 6 bases between. CDR3 length: 13 residues. The CDR3 loop is CASSFLGSYEQYF. CDR3 bases: TGTGCCAGCAGTTTCCTCGGCTCCTACGAGCAGTACTTC.

As to this clone: Other DNA sequences from this sample encode an identical CDR3 as well. The J gene is TRBJ1-1, the V gene TRBV3-1 (or the pseudogene TRBV3-2); a possible D gene is TRBD1 (5 bases). Germline CDR1 LGHDT, CDR2 YNNKEL (reference sequence). Trimming shortened V by 1 base and J by 2 bases, and 11 bases separated the two germline ends. This CDR3 region has 15 residues. CDR3 protein: CASSQGGGTNTEAFF. CDR3 DNA sequence: TGTGCCAGCAGCCAAGGAGGCGGGACCAACACTGAAGCTTTCTTT.

The count of this clone is one. The rearrangement joins TRBV2 to TRBJ2-3; D possibly corresponds to TRBD2 (5 bases). The CDR3 has 11 residues. Looked up from germline, CDR1 is SNHLY and CDR2 is FYNNEI. V dropped 6 bases and J dropped 6 bases, with 7 bases sitting between them. Here the CDR3 reads CASSRGDTQYF. For the CDR3, the DNA is TGTGCCAGCAGCAGAGGGGATACGCAGTATTTT.

There are a few counts of this clone. This chain uses TRBV7-2 with TRBJ2-4; D not resolved. Trimming shortened V by 1 base and J by 7 bases, and 14 bases separated the two germline ends. This CDR3 comprises 15 residues. The germline CDR1 and CDR2 sequences are SGHTA and FQGNSA. CDR3 nucleotides: TGTGCCAGCAGCTTAGGTCCAGGCGATGGTAACATTCAGTACTTC. This gives the protein CASSLGPGDGNIQYF.

The chain is built from TRBV11-3 and TRBJ2-2, with D possibly TRBD2 on 6 matching bases. The CDR3 runs to 16 residues. The V and J ends lost 0 bases and 5 bases respectively, with 13 bases between them. Per the germline V gene, CDR1 is SGHNT and CDR2 is YENEEA. The CDR3 DNA is TGTGCCAGCAGCTTAGAGTCGGGACTGGTAACCGGGGAGCTGTTTTTT. Translation: CASSLESGLVTGELFF.

The chain is built from TRBV29-1 and TRBJ2-5, with D possibly TRBD1 on 5 matching bases. The CDR3 runs 13 residues. Trimming cost V 6 bases and J 2 bases, with 13 bases left between them. In germline, CDR1 is SQVTM, CDR2 ANQGSEA. DNA of the CDR3: TGCAGCGTAGACCGGACACAGCAAGAGACCCAGTACTTC. It encodes CSVDRTQQETQYF.

V usage is TRBV4-1 and J usage is TRBJ1-1; 9 nucleotides line up with TRBD1. The CDR3 runs to 15 residues. In germline, CDR1 is MGHRA, CDR2 YSYEKL. After removal of 1 base from V and 3 bases from J, the junction contained 3 bases not matched to a gene. CDR3: CASSQGTGDDTEAFF. As DNA, the CDR3 is TGCGCCAGCAGCCAAGGGACAGGGGATGACACTGAAGCTTTCTTT.

V and J are TRBV6-5 and TRBJ2-3; unclear D gene. V was trimmed by 5 bases and J by 1 base, leaving 13 bases between them. This CDR3 contains 15 residues. In germline, CDR1 is MNHEY, CDR2 SVGAGI. Here the CDR3 DNA reads TGTGCCAGCAGTCCATCCCGCACTGGCACAGATACGCAGTATTTT. Encoded protein: CASSPSRTGTDTQYF.

CDR3 sequence: CASSPGRGSNQPQHF. CDR3 DNA: TGTGCCAGCTCACCTGGACGGGGTAGCAATCAGCCCCAGCATTTT. This chain uses TRBV18 with TRBJ1-5; D ambiguous. The CDR3 runs to 15 residues. The V end was cut by 3 bases, the J end by 0 bases, with 9 bases between. The germline gives CDR1 KGHSH, CDR2 LQKENI.

V is TRBV6-6 and J is TRBJ2-3; 7 nucleotides line up with TRBD2. J was trimmed by 2 bases and V by 7 bases; bases with no gene match: 6. CDR3 length: 14 amino acids. Germline CDR1 and CDR2: MNHNY and SVGAGI (reference sequence). In nucleotides, the CDR3 is TGTGCCAGCATGAGGGCGGGGGTCACAGATACGCAGTATTTT. It is translated as CASMRAGVTDTQYF.

This chain connects TRBV5-1 to TRBJ1-2; 8 bases line up with TRBD1. The CDR3 contains 15 residues. The V gene's germline CDR1 is SGHRS and CDR2 YFSETQ. Losses at the gene ends were 4 bases for V and 3 bases for J; bases not matched to a gene: 8. CDR3 nucleotide sequence: TGCGCCAGCAGCCTCGCAGGGGGCTCTGACTATGGCTACACCTTC. It yields the protein CASSLAGGSDYGYTF.

A note on this clone: One end of the junction fails to match germline, which may point to a read error. The chain's CDR3 is CASSFGLAGGPVETQYF. The CDR3 nucleotides are TGTGCTAGCAGCTTCGGACTAGCGGGGGGGCCCGTAGAGACCCAGTACTTC. V and J are TRBV7-7 and TRBJ2-5, with 15 bases aligning to TRBD2. Germline CDR1 reads SSHAT; CDR2 reads FNYEAQ (reference sequence). CDR3 size: 17 residues.

V usage is TRBV9 and J usage is TRBJ2-5; 10 bases align to TRBD2. In germline, CDR1 is SGDLS, CDR2 YYNGEE. The CDR3 is 16 residues long. V trimming: 3 bases; J trimming: 1 base; junction bases outside the gene matches: 6. The chain's CDR3 is CASSAQVAGGQETQYF. CDR3 DNA: TGTGCCAGCAGCGCGCAGGTAGCGGGGGGCCAAGAGACCCAGTACTTC.

The chain has TRBV5-4 and TRBJ2-7, with D perhaps matching TRBD1 (6 bases). This CDR3 region has 15 residues. The V gene's germline CDR1 is SGHNT and CDR2 YYREEE (reference sequence). V was clipped by 4 bases and J by 0 bases, with 14 bases between them. The CDR3 sequence: CASSPPGTLSYEQYF. The CDR3 nucleotides read TGTGCCAGCAGCCCTCCCGGGACACTCTCCTACGAGCAGTACTTC.

As DNA, the CDR3 is TGTGCCAGCAGCGTAGAAGCAGGGGGGTGGTCCTACAATGAGCAGTTCTTC. Translation: CASSVEAGGWSYNEQFF. This rearrangement joins TRBV9 to TRBJ2-1, with D tentatively TRBD1 (7 bases). In germline, CDR1 is SGDLS, CDR2 YYNGEE. The CDR3 covers 17 residues. With 0 bases removed from V and 1 base from J, the gap between germline ends came to 14 bases.

The chain recombines TRBV6-5 with TRBJ2-1; D is uncertain. Trimming removed 2 bases from V and 3 bases from J, with 14 bases in between. CDR1 is MNHEY and CDR2 is SVGAGI in the germline V gene. The CDR3 runs to 16 residues. The CDR3 DNA follows: TGTGCCAGCAGTTACCCGACACGTTATTACTACAATGAGCAGTTCTTC. Its protein is CASSYPTRYYYNEQFF.

Regarding this clone: This may be a read error, as it is one base from a much larger clone. CDR3 residues: CASSLAGDGYTF. The DNA of the CDR3 is TGCGCCAGCAGCTTGGCAGGGGATGGCTACACCTTC. The chain uses TRBV5-1 and TRBJ1-2, with D possibly TRBD1 on 6 matching bases. This CDR3 comprises 12 residues. With 0 bases removed from V and 6 bases from J, the gap between germline ends came to 6 bases. Germline V gene data show CDR1 as SGHRS and CDR2 as YFSETQ.

Concerning this clone: The junction departs from germline at one end; a sequencing error may be responsible. This chain connects TRBV7-7 to TRBJ2-3, with 14 bases lining up with TRBD2. CDR3 length: 18 amino acids. CDR1 SSHAT and CDR2 FNYEAQ come from the germline V gene (reference sequence). CDR3 in amino acids: CASSRTSGGPKSTDTQYF. The CDR3 bases are TGTGCTAGCAGCCGGACTAGCGGGGGGCCTAAGAGCACAGATACGCAGTATTTT.

The chain combines TRBV19 with TRBJ2-5; possible D gene TRBD2, 7 bases. Germline V lookup: CDR1 LNHDA, CDR2 SQIVND (reference sequence). V was clipped by 6 bases and J by 2 bases, with 10 bases between them. The CDR3 runs to 13 residues. The CDR3 DNA follows: TGTGCCAGTAGGGGGGGGGCACAAGAGACCCAGTACTTC. It is translated as CASRGGAQETQYF.

The chain employs TRBV25-1 and TRBJ2-3; 8 bases match TRBD2. The CDR3 extends over 14 amino acids. V lost 5 bases, J lost 2 bases, and 3 bases stayed unmatched. Per the germline V gene, CDR1 is MGHDK and CDR2 is SYGVNS. The CDR3 region has the DNA TGTGCCAGCAGTTGGCGGGGGGCCACAGATACGCAGTATTTT. This codes for CASSWRGATDTQYF. Complete variable domain (other parts from reference TRBV25-1 and TRBJ2-3): EADIYQTPRYLVIGTGKKITLECSQTMGHDKMYWYQQDPGMELHLIHYSYGVNSTEKGDLSSESTVSRIRTEHFPLTLESARPSHTSQYLCASSWRGATDTQYFGPGTRLTVL.